The 6 T cell receptor beta chains in this list originate from one sample, sequenced in a study of beta chain features in type 1 diabetes. General study findings and limits: Shortening of TCRB CDR3s, moderate but significant, appeared in all four CD4+ subsets of Type 1 diabetes patients.

The entirety of the isolated RNA underwent reverse transcription, so expressed TCRB transcripts were sequenced. TCRdb keeps only in-frame clones here, not all; method: immunoSEQ multiplex PCR. Of around 97,000 clones in the sample, 25% to 30% are singletons; the top ten hold more than 0.45%. These receptors' antigens are unknown. The sequencing sample was made of central memory CD4+ T cells from blood. The source is a woman under 30 with type 1 diabetes.

The V and J genes are TRBV7-8 and TRBJ1-5; D is possibly TRBD1 (5 bases). Trimming removed 5 bases from V and 3 bases from J, with 17 bases in between. This CDR3 comprises 16 residues. The germline CDR1 and CDR2 sequences are SGHVS and FQNEAQ. CDR3 bases: TGTGCCAGCAGCATAGAGGCGGGACTGCACAATCAGCCCCAGCATTTT. Its translation: CASSIEAGLHNQPQHF.

J is TRBJ1-2 and V is TRBV27; 10 bases match TRBD1. CDR3 length: 14 residues. Germline CDR1 reads MNHEY; CDR2 reads SMNVEV (reference sequence). V shed 6 bases, J shed 6 bases, and the junction held 7 bases outside the gene matches. The CDR3 coding sequence is TGTGCCAGCAGCCGAAGACAGGGGGCAGATGGCTACACCTTC. Translated: CASSRRQGADGYTF.

The chain carries TRBV28 and TRBJ1-1; perhaps TRBD1 as D (5 bases). CDR1 is MDHEN, CDR2 SYDVKM, per germline. The CDR3 runs to 14 residues. The V and J ends lost 1 base and 5 bases respectively, with 11 bases between them. The CDR3 sequence: CASSLLPGLTEAFF. Written as DNA, the CDR3 is TGTGCCAGCAGTTTATTGCCAGGGCTAACTGAAGCTTTCTTT.

This clone was observed a few times. The chain links TRBV18 to TRBJ2-7; 8 bases agree with TRBD1. Looked up from germline, CDR1 is KGHSH and CDR2 is LQKENI. CDR3 size: 15 residues. V trimming: 1 base; J trimming: 3 bases; junction bases outside the gene matches: 5. This CDR3 is CASSPQGTGDYEQYF. The CDR3 region has the DNA TGTGCCAGCTCACCACAAGGGACAGGAGACTACGAGCAGTACTTC.

The chain is built from TRBV11-1 and TRBJ2-5, with 13 bases fitting TRBD2. The CDR3 is 19 residues long. J was trimmed by 4 bases and V by 10 bases; bases with no gene match: 21. CDR1 and CDR2 (germline): SGHAT, FQDESV (reference sequence). Here the CDR3 DNA reads TGTGCCACCTCATCGTCTCGGACTAGCGGGAGAACGGGTAGAGAGACCCAGTACTTC. It yields the protein CATSSSRTSGRTGRETQYF.

This chain links TRBV30 with TRBJ1-2; tentatively, D is TRBD1 (5 bases). Germline V CDR1 and CDR2: GTSNPN, SVGIG (reference sequence). This CDR3 comprises 13 residues. With 3 bases removed from V and 4 bases from J, the gap between germline ends came to 12 bases. The CDR3 protein is CAWRNTGFYGYTF. CDR3 coding DNA: TGTGCCTGGAGAAACACAGGATTCTATGGCTACACCTTC.